This T cell receptor (beta chain) was sequenced during a study of beta chain features in type 1 diabetes. The overall study: The patient and healthy donor groups were comparable for age, gender and cell yields. Study-wide points: Within each of all four CD4+ subsets, Type 1 diabetes patients had TCRB CDR3s that were moderately but significantly shorter. TCRB rearrangement may or may not be influenced by HLA type; here this remained unresolved.

All of the isolated RNA was reverse transcribed, so expressed TCRB transcripts were sequenced. Only in-frame clones appear in the TCRdb table, and some are missing; sequencing was by immunoSEQ multiplex PCR. The repertoire holds about 130,000 clones, 9.2% seen once, with 0.6% to 0.85% in the top ten. The germline gives CDR1 SNHLY, CDR2 FYNNEI. V was trimmed by 7 bases and J by 1 base, leaving 11 bases between them. The CDR3 is 13 amino acids. In its sample, this clone was seen a few times. The antigen is undetermined. The gene calls are TRBV2 and TRBJ2-7; weak D call: TRBD1 (6 bases). The clonotype comes from a man aged 18 to 29 in good health. The sample consisted of central memory CD4+ T cells from blood. The CDR3 DNA reads TGTGCCAGCAATGGACAGAGTTCCTACGAGCAGTACTTC. This gives the protein CASNGQSSYEQYF.